This T cell receptor beta chain was captured by sequencing in a study of cytomegalovirus exposure and HLA in healthy donors. CDR1 and CDR2 from the germline V gene are SGHTA and FQGNSA. The V segment lost 4 bases and the J segment 6 bases; nucleotides outside the gene matches: 7. The CDR3 length is 14 residues. Donors consisted of healthy bone marrow donors. A note on this clone: Antigen unknown.

With 60 Vbeta and 13 Jbeta primers, the PCR was carried out. Original processing notes: Later work found 65 million to 90 million unique TCR beta chains, with 9.5 million to 12 million shared. Method: immunoSEQ multiplex PCR; TCRdb's copy keeps in-frame clones and lacks some. The V and J calls and clone size are taken from that table; D and trimming were inferred from the DNA. Here the sample spans approximately 110,000 clones, roughly 69% being singletons. Points from the study as a whole: A missense variant in DCLRE1C was later tied to TCR beta V- and J-gene trimming. In vitro confirmation showed a few CMV-associated chains to be CMV antigen specific.

The clonotype was recovered from a man younger than 45 in good health and CMV-seropositive. Sequencing used PBMCs. The chain couples TRBV7-2 to TRBJ1-1, with 8 bases aligning to TRBD1. CDR3 sequence reads: CASSSRGQVAEAFF. CDR3 in DNA: TGTGCCAGCAGCTCCAGGGGGCAAGTAGCTGAAGCTTTCTTT.